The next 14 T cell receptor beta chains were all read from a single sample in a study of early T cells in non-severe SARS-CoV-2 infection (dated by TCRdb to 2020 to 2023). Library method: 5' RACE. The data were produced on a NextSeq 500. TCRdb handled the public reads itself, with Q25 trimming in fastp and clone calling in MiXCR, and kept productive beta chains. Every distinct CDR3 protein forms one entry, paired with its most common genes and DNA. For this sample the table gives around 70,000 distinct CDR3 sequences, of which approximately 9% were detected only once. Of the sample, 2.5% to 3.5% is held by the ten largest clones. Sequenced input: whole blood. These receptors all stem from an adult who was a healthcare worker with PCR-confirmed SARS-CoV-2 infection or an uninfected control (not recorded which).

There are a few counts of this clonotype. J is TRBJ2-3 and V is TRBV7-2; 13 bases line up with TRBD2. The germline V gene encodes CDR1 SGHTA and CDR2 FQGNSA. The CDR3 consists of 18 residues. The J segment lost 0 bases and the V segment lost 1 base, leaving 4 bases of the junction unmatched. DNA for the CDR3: TGTGCCAGCAGCTTAGTGGGACTAGCGGGGACTAGCACAGATACGCAGTATTTT. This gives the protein CASSLVGLAGTSTDTQYF.

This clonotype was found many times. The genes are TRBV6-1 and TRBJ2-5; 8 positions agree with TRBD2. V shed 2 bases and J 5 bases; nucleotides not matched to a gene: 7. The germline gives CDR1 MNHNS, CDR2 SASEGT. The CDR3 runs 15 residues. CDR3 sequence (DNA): TGTGCCAGCAGTGAACAAACGTCGGGAGGGGAGACCCAGTACTTC. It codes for CASSEQTSGGETQYF.

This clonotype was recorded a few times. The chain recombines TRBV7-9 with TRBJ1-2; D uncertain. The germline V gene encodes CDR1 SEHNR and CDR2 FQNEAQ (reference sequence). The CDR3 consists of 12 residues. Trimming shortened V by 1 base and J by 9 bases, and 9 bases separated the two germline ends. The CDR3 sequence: CASSLEAGRYTF. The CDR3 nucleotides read TGTGCCAGCAGCTTAGAAGCAGGTCGCTACACCTTC. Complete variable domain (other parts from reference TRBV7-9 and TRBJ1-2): DTGVSQNPRHKITKRGQNVTFRCDPISEHNRLYWYRQTLGQGPEFLTYFQNEAQLEKSRLLSDRFSAERPKGSFSTLEIQRTEQGDSAMYLCASSLEAGRYTFGSGTRLTVV.

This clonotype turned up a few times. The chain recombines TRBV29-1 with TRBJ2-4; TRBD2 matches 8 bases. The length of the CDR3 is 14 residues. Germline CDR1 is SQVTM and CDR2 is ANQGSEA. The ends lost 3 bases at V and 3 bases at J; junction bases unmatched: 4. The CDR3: CSVEGAGVKNIQYF. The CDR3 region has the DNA TGCAGCGTTGAGGGAGCGGGAGTCAAAAACATTCAGTACTTC.

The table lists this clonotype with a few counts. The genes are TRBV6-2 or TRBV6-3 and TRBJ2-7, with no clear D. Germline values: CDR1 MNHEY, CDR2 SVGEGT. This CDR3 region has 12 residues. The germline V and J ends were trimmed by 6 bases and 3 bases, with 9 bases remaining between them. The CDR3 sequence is CASSRLDYEQYF. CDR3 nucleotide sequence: TGTGCCAGCAGCCGGCTGGACTACGAGCAGTACTTC.

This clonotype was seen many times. Here the CDR3 DNA reads TGCGCCAGCAGTGGGCGACAGGGGGCCGGAGAGACCCAGTACTTC. Translation: CASSGRQGAGETQYF. This sequence joins TRBV10-1 and TRBJ2-5; 10 nucleotides match TRBD1. The V gene end was trimmed by 4 bases and the J gene end by 4 bases; junction bases not matched to a gene: 6. Germline CDR1 and CDR2: WNHNN and SYGVQD (reference sequence). The CDR3 consists of 15 residues.

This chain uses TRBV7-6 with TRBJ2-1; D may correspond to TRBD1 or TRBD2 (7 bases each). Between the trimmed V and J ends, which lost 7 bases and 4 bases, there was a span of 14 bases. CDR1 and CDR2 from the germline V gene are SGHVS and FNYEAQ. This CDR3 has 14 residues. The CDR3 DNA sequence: TGTGCCAGCAACGCAGGGGGAGGGTACAATGAGCAGTTCTTC. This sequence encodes CASNAGGGYNEQFF.

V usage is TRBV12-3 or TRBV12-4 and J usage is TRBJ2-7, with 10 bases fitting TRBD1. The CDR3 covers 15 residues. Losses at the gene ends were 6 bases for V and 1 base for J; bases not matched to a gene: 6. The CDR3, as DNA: TGTGCCAGCAGCCTGGGACAGGGGTTGTCCTACGAGCAGTACTTC. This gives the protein CASSLGQGLSYEQYF.

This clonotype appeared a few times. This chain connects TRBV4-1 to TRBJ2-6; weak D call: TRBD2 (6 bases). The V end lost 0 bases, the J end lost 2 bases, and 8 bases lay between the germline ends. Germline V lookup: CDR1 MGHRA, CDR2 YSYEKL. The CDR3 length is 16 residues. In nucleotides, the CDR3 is TGCGCCAGCAGCCAAGAGGGGGGAACTGGGGCCAACGTCCTGACTTTC. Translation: CASSQEGGTGANVLTF.

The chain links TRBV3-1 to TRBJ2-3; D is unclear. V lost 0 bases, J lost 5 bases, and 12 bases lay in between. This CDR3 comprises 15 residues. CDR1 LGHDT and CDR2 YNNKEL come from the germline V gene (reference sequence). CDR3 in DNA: TGTGCCAGCAGCCAAGATGGGCCCCCTGGAGATACGCAGTATTTT. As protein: CASSQDGPPGDTQYF.

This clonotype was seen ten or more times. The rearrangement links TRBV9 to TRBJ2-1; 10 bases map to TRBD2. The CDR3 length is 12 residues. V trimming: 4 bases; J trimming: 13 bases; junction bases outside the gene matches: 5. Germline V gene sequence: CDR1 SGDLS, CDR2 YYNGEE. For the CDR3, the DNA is TGTGCCAGCAGCCCAGCGGGAGGGCCTCAGTTCTTC. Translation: CASSPAGGPQFF.

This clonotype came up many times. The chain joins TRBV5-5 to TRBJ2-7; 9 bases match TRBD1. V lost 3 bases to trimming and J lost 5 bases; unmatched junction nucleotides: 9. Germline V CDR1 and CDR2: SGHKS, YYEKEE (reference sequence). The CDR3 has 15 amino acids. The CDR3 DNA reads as TGTGCCAGCAGCTACAGGGGACAGGGAAACAACGAGCAGTACTTC. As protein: CASSYRGQGNNEQYF. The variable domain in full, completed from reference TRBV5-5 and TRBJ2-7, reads DAGVTQSPTHLIKTRGQQVTLRCSPISGHKSVSWYQQVLGQGPQFIFQYYEKEERGRGNFPDRFSARQFPNYSSELNVNALLLGDSALYLCASSYRGQGNNEQYFGPGTRLTVT.

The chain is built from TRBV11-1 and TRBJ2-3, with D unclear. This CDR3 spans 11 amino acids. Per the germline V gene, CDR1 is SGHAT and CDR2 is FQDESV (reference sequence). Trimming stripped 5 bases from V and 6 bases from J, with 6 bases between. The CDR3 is CASSRTDTQYF. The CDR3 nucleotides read TGTGCCAGCAGCCGGACGGATACGCAGTATTTT.

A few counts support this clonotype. The CDR3 is CASSSTGNRYEQYF. CDR3 DNA: TGTGCCAGCAGCTCGACAGGGAACCGTTACGAGCAGTACTTC. The chain is built from TRBV11-1 and TRBJ2-7; TRBD1 matches at 7 bases. In germline, CDR1 is SGHAT, CDR2 FQDESV (reference sequence). The CDR3 length is 14 residues. J lost 4 bases, V lost 4 bases, and 7 bases had no gene match.